This TCR beta chain stems from a study of T cells in Graves' hyperthyroidism and ophthalmopathy. RNA transcripts gave rise to amplified TCR beta CDR3 regions. The primer set for the first-round RT-PCR of the TCR CDR3 was HTBI. TCRdb called the multiplex PCR reads again in MiXCR, with one record for every CDR3 protein. The table lists 200,000 to 250,000 distinct CDR3 sequences, 15% to 20% of them singletons. General observations from the study: Ophthalmopathy cases were set apart from stable hyperthyroidism by a 13 V-J model. Blood also showed most of the thyroid clonotypes that were expanded above 0.001.

Exclusion of a patient resulted from uncontrolled infection, other autoimmune disease, pregnancy or lactation. Thyroid ultrasound, orbital computed tomography, clinical symptoms, and serum thyroxine and TRAb underpinned diagnoses. This clonotype was recorded many times. Its matching antigen is unknown. Germline V lookup: CDR1 KGHSH, CDR2 LQKENI. The V gene lost 6 bases and the J gene lost 3 bases, with 18 bases spanning the gap. The CDR3 extends over 15 amino acids. Sequenced material: blood. This chain uses TRBV18 with TRBJ2-7; D could derive from TRBD1 or TRBD2 (5 bases each). The sequence was obtained from a man aged 35-49 years with Graves' hyperthyroidism. The CDR3 loop reads CASSSGRPYDYEQYF. Here the CDR3 DNA reads TGTGCCAGCTCCTCGGGACGGCCATACGACTACGAGCAGTACTTC.